The 22 T cell receptor beta chains given below trace back to one sample, sequenced in a study of radiation and T cells in renal cell carcinoma. Time point meaning: blood 4 weeks post-SBRT, at nephrectomy. Specified treatment: 15 Gy SBRT to primary tumor, nephrectomy 4 weeks later. Some clones are missing from TCRdb's copy, which holds only in-frame ones; the method was immunoSEQ multiplex PCR. The sample holds approximately 150,000 clones, approximately 86% seen once. The sample consisted of blood, taken from a patient whose treatment included radiotherapy and nephrectomy. The origin of the receptors is a woman aged 45-65 years with renal cell carcinoma.

The chain recombines TRBV5-1 with TRBJ1-2; D is uncertain. The CDR3 extends over 13 amino acids. CDR1 SGHRS and CDR2 YFSETQ come from the germline V gene. Trimming took off 3 bases at V and 7 bases at J, with 13 bases between the two ends. CDR3: CASSYSVGSGYTF. CDR3 DNA: TGCGCCAGCAGCTACTCGGTCGGGAGTGGCTACACCTTC.

This clone was found a few times. The J gene is TRBJ1-3, the V gene TRBV5-4, with D perhaps TRBD1 (6 bases). CDR1 and CDR2 (germline): SGHNT, YYREEE (reference sequence). This CDR3 has 14 amino acids. Trimming took off 6 bases at V and 0 bases at J, with 10 bases between the two ends. The CDR3 coding sequence is TGTGCCAGCACCCCGGACAGCTCTGGAAACACCATATATTTT. This sequence encodes CASTPDSSGNTIYF. The whole variable domain, remainder taken from reference TRBV5-4 and TRBJ1-3, is ETGVTQSPTHLIKTRGQQVTLRCSSQSGHNTVSWYQQALGQGPQFIFQYYREEENGRGNFPPRFSGLQFPNYSSELNVNALELDDSALYLCASTPDSSGNTIYFGEGSWLTVV.

V usage is TRBV11-2 and J usage is TRBJ2-7; D is possibly TRBD2 (6 bases). The CDR3 spans 14 residues. The germline gives CDR1 SGHAT, CDR2 FQNNGV. Trimming took off 4 bases at V and 6 bases at J, with 16 bases between the two ends. The CDR3 is CASSWRRQGGEQYF. In DNA, the CDR3 is TGTGCCAGCAGCTGGAGGCGCCAGGGAGGCGAGCAGTACTTC.

The chain has TRBV6-5 and TRBJ1-2; D remains ambiguous. The CDR3 sequence is 12 residues long. Germline CDR1 and CDR2: MNHEY and SVGAGI. V was cut by 5 bases and J by 7 bases, with 11 bases left in between. CDR3: CASSLGPGGYTF. DNA of the CDR3: TGTGCCAGCAGTCTAGGTCCAGGTGGCTACACCTTC.

This clone was counted between two and nine times. The chain combines TRBV9 with TRBJ1-2; D remains unclear. The CDR3 has 13 residues. Trimming took off 4 bases at V and 4 bases at J, with 11 bases between the two ends. Germline CDR1 is SGDLS and CDR2 is YYNGEE. CDR3 DNA sequence: TGTGCCAGCAGCAACTCCCCGGGCTATGGCTACACCTTC. Translation gives CASSNSPGYGYTF.

V is TRBV9 and J is TRBJ2-7, with D possibly being TRBD2 (5 bases). V lost 4 bases and J lost 4, with 9 bases in between. CDR1 and CDR2 from the germline V gene are SGDLS and YYNGEE. CDR3 length equals 12 residues. The CDR3 DNA follows: TGTGCCAGCAGCCCTGGGGAGTACGAGCAGTACTTC. This codes for CASSPGEYEQYF. Combining the CDR3 with reference TRBV9 and TRBJ2-7 gives the whole variable domain DSGVTQTPKHLITATGQRVTLRCSPRSGDLSVYWYQQSLDQGLQFLIQYYNGEERAKGNILERFSAQQFPDLHSELNLSSLELGDSALYFCASSPGEYEQYFGPGTRLTVT.

The chain is built from TRBV28 and TRBJ1-5; the match to TRBD1 covers 8 bases. The CDR3 extends over 16 amino acids. The germline V gene encodes CDR1 MDHEN and CDR2 SYDVKM. Unmatched junction bases numbered 6, after V lost 5 bases and J lost 0 bases. The CDR3 sequence is CASSTGQAYSNQPQHF. Here the CDR3 DNA reads TGTGCCAGCAGTACGGGACAGGCGTATAGCAATCAGCCCCAGCATTTT.

The CDR3 reads CASSQRDFGETQYF. The CDR3 DNA sequence: TGTGCCAGCAGCCAAAGGGATTTCGGGGAGACCCAGTACTTC. The chain employs TRBV14 and TRBJ2-5; D ambiguous. The CDR3 totals 14 residues. With 2 bases removed from V and 5 bases from J, the gap between germline ends came to 12 bases. CDR1 and CDR2 (germline): SGHDN, FVKESK.

This chain connects TRBV11-2 to TRBJ2-1; D unresolved. Trimming took off 4 bases at V and 4 bases at J, with 8 bases between the two ends. The length of the CDR3 is 13 residues. Germline assignment: CDR1 SGHAT and CDR2 FQNNGV. The CDR3 spells CASSYEVYNEQFF. The CDR3 region has the DNA TGTGCCAGCAGCTACGAGGTGTACAATGAGCAGTTCTTC.

The chain is built from TRBV7-6 and TRBJ2-7; 8 nucleotides align to TRBD2. The CDR3 spans 13 residues. The junction had 2 bases not matched to a gene; V was cut back by 3 bases and J by 4 bases. Germline V CDR1 and CDR2: SGHVS, FNYEAQ. The DNA for the CDR3 is TGTGCCAGCAGCTTGGGACTAGGATACGAGCAGTACTTC. Residues: CASSLGLGYEQYF.

In its sample, this clone was seen once. The V gene is TRBV11-2, the J gene TRBJ1-1; D is unresolved. Looked up from germline, CDR1 is SGHAT and CDR2 is FQNNGV. V was clipped by 0 bases and J by 1 base, with 3 bases between them. The CDR3 spans 13 residues. The CDR3 protein is CASSLERNTEAFF. The DNA for the CDR3 is TGTGCCAGCAGCTTAGAGAGGAACACTGAAGCTTTCTTT. The full variable domain, rest sourced from reference TRBV11-2 and TRBJ1-1, is EAGVAQSPRYKIIEKRQSVAFWCNPISGHATLYWYQQILGQGPKLLIQFQNNGVVDDSQLPKDRFSAERLKGVDSTLKIQPAKLEDSAVYLCASSLERNTEAFFGQGTRLTVV.

V usage is TRBV19 and J usage is TRBJ2-5; D possibly corresponds to TRBD2 (5 bases). The CDR3 is 15 residues long. Germline V CDR1 and CDR2: LNHDA, SQIVND (reference sequence). V gave up 0 bases and J gave up 5 bases, with 13 bases separating them. The CDR3 nucleotides are TGTGCCAGTAGTATAGACACCACAAGGAGGGAGACCCAGTACTTC. It is translated as CASSIDTTRRETQYF.

The chain uses TRBV9 and TRBJ1-1, with D perhaps matching TRBD1 (5 bases). The V gene's germline CDR1 is SGDLS and CDR2 YYNGEE. V was pared by 0 bases and J by 4 bases, with 10 bases between. The CDR3 runs 14 residues. The CDR3 sequence is CASSVDGGFTEAFF. CDR3 in DNA: TGTGCCAGCAGCGTAGACGGGGGTTTCACTGAAGCTTTCTTT.

CDR3 nucleotides: TGCGCCAGCCGCGACAGGGCTGGGGCCAACGTCCTGACTTTC. This translates into CASRDRAGANVLTF. The chain recombines TRBV5-1 with TRBJ2-6; 7 nucleotides agree with TRBD1. Losses at the gene ends were 7 bases for V and 2 bases for J; bases not matched to a gene: 3. This CDR3 has 14 amino acids. Germline CDR1 is SGHRS and CDR2 is YFSETQ.

The DNA of the CDR3 is TGCAGCGTTCAACAGGGGGCTAGTCAGCCCCAGCATTTT. This encodes CSVQQGASQPQHF. The V call is TRBV29-1, the J call TRBJ1-5, with TRBD1 matching over 9 bases. Trimming at V came to 5 bases and at J to 6 bases, leaving 5 bases not matched to a gene. The CDR3 has 13 residues. Germline CDR1 SQVTM, CDR2 ANQGSEA.

This chain links TRBV7-9 with TRBJ2-2; 9 bases line up with TRBD1. This CDR3 is 16 amino acids long. V gave up 2 bases and J gave up 3 bases; unmatched junction bases: 4. Germline V gives CDR1 SEHNR, CDR2 FQNEAQ (reference sequence). In DNA form, the CDR3 reads TGTGCCAGCAGCTTATCCGGGACAGGGTACACCGGGGAGCTGTTTTTT. It translates to CASSLSGTGYTGELFF.

V usage is TRBV18 and J usage is TRBJ2-7; D uncertain. V was pared by 2 bases and J by 2 bases, with 10 bases between. The germline gives CDR1 KGHSH, CDR2 LQKENI. This CDR3 has 14 amino acids. This chain's CDR3 is CASSPLRWTYEQYF. The DNA of the CDR3 is TGTGCCAGCTCACCATTGAGGTGGACCTACGAGCAGTACTTC.

The chain carries TRBV28 and TRBJ1-2; D gene uncertain. CDR1 MDHEN and CDR2 SYDVKM come from the germline V gene. This CDR3 region has 14 residues. V lost 3 bases and J lost 4, with 12 bases in between. The CDR3 sequence is CASSFAGLVYGYTF. The CDR3 DNA sequence: TGTGCCAGCAGTTTCGCCGGGTTGGTCTATGGCTACACCTTC.

This clone was seen once. The chain recombines TRBV6-5 with TRBJ1-5, with TRBD1 identical over 8 bases. The V gene's germline CDR1 is MNHEY and CDR2 SVGAGI. This CDR3 has 15 residues. The J segment lost 6 bases and the V segment lost 5 bases, leaving 9 bases of the junction unmatched. CDR3: CASSPDRERGQPQHF. CDR3 coding DNA: TGTGCCAGCAGTCCGGACAGGGAAAGAGGTCAGCCCCAGCATTTT.

This clone was seen once. An end of the junction differs from the germline gene, which may be a read error. The CDR3 sequence: CASNLAGEAETQYF. CDR3 DNA sequence: TGTGCCAGCAACTTAGCGGGAGAGGCTGAGACCCAGTACTTC. The chain links TRBV7-2 to TRBJ2-5, with 9 nucleotides matching TRBD2. The germline V gene has CDR1 SGHTA and CDR2 FQGNSA. The CDR3 is 14 residues long.

This chain uses TRBV5-4 with TRBJ2-7; 7 bases fit TRBD2. The CDR3 covers 15 residues. Losses at the gene ends were 1 base for V and 7 bases for J; bases not matched to a gene: 11. Germline V CDR1 and CDR2: SGHNT, YYREEE (reference sequence). CDR3 bases: TGTGCCAGCAGCTTGCTCTCCAGCGGGGTAAATGAGCAGTACTTC. This gives the protein CASSLLSSGVNEQYF.

The chain combines TRBV19 with TRBJ2-2; the D is unclear. The ends were cut back, 7 bases at V and 2 bases at J, with 14 bases in the middle. This CDR3 has 15 residues. Germline CDR1 reads LNHDA; CDR2 reads SQIVND (reference sequence). CDR3 sequence reads: CASIKLGINTGELFF. CDR3 DNA sequence: TGTGCCAGTATCAAACTGGGGATCAACACCGGGGAGCTGTTTTTT.